One and the same sample provided the 20 T cell receptor beta chains below, sequenced in a study of cytotoxic CD8 clonotypes in ibrutinib-treated CLL (dated by TCRdb to the early 2020s). The library was generated by the immunoSEQ multiplex PCR assay. The table was pulled from immuneACCESS by TCRdb, which kept in-frame rearrangements only. Such tables lose some clones; where checked, under half of the loss comes from unresolved V genes, and the rest has no known cause. The sample yields approximately 300,000 clones; 70% to 80% were counted once. The leading ten clones occupy 6.5% to 8% of the sample. Specimen: PBMCs, collected before ibrutinib treatment. These receptors came from a human donor with chronic lymphocytic leukemia.

CDR3 in amino acids: CASTKTGTGRYNEQFF. CDR3 DNA: TGTGCCAGCACCAAAACCGGGACAGGAAGATACAATGAGCAGTTCTTC. The chain carries TRBV6-6 and TRBJ2-1; 8 nucleotides match TRBD1. Trimming at V came to 7 bases and at J to 4 bases, leaving 12 bases not matched to a gene. CDR3 length equals 16 residues. The V gene's germline CDR1 is MNHNY and CDR2 SVGAGI (reference sequence).

The chain has TRBV29-1 and TRBJ2-5; D not certain. V lost 4 bases to trimming and J lost 2 bases, with 11 bases between them. Germline CDR1 SQVTM, CDR2 ANQGSEA. This CDR3 comprises 13 residues. For the CDR3, the DNA is TGCAGCGTTGGTCTCCGGATGCAAGAGACCCAGTACTTC. Its protein is CSVGLRMQETQYF.

The chain uses TRBV27 and TRBJ1-2, with D hard to call. The CDR3 is made up of 14 amino acids. The germline CDR1 and CDR2 sequences are MNHEY and SMNVEV (reference sequence). V was trimmed by 7 bases and J by 1 base, leaving 13 bases between them. CDR3 DNA: TGTGCCAGCACTAGCTCGACGGATAACTATGGCTACACCTTC. Translated: CASTSSTDNYGYTF.

This clone was counted only a few times. The V and J genes are TRBV29-1 and TRBJ2-7; 11 bases are a match to TRBD2. The length of the CDR3 is 14 residues. V was pared by 5 bases and J by 7 bases, with 10 bases of the junction left unmatched. Germline V gene lookup returns CDR1 SQVTM and CDR2 ANQGSEA. This CDR3 is CSVRVAGGPREQYF. The CDR3 nucleotides read TGCAGCGTTAGGGTAGCGGGAGGGCCTCGGGAGCAGTACTTC.

V is TRBV10-1 and J is TRBJ2-1; 8 bases are shared with TRBD1. Trimming at V came to 1 base and at J to 7 bases, leaving 3 bases not matched to a gene. The CDR3 length is 14 residues. Germline V CDR1 and CDR2: WNHNN, SYGVQD (reference sequence). The CDR3 DNA follows: TGCGCCAGCAGTGAGTGGCAGGGGGCAAATGAGCAGTTCTTC. Translation gives CASSEWQGANEQFF.

This clone showed up just a few times. This sequence joins TRBV7-6 and TRBJ2-7; tentatively, D is TRBD1 (6 bases). Trimming took 0 bases from V and 2 from J, leaving 11 bases between them. CDR1 and CDR2 from the germline V gene are SGHVS and FNYEAQ. The CDR3 loop spans 15 amino acids. The CDR3: CASSLAWTDTYEQYF. The DNA for the CDR3 is TGTGCCAGCAGCTTAGCGTGGACAGACACCTACGAGCAGTACTTC.

J is TRBJ2-1 and V is TRBV27, with 10 bases aligning to TRBD2. The length of the CDR3 is 16 residues. J lost 6 bases, V lost 3 bases, and 8 bases had no gene match. CDR1 and CDR2 from the germline V gene are MNHEY and SMNVEV (reference sequence). CDR3 nucleotide sequence: TGTGCCAGCAGTTTCGTCGCCACTAGCGGGATCAATGAGCAGTTCTTC. It is translated as CASSFVATSGINEQFF.

The chain has TRBV7-2 and TRBJ2-5; 9 nucleotides line up with TRBD1. The CDR3 is made up of 14 amino acids. Germline lookup yields CDR1 SGHTA and CDR2 FQGNSA. Germline trimming cut 5 bases from V and 3 bases from J; bases unmatched to any gene: 4. Written as DNA, the CDR3 is TGTGCCAGCAGCAGTAGACAGGGGGAAGAGACCCAGTACTTC. Amino acids: CASSSRQGEETQYF.

The chain combines TRBV2 with TRBJ2-1; TRBD1 aligns across 10 bases. Looked up from germline, CDR1 is SNHLY and CDR2 is FYNNEI. This CDR3 comprises 15 residues. The junction had 5 bases not matched to a gene; V was cut back by 5 bases and J by 4 bases. Here the CDR3 DNA reads TGTGCCAGCAGTAGGGACAGGGGAAGTTACAATGAGCAGTTCTTC. It specifies CASSRDRGSYNEQFF. The variable domain in full, completed from reference TRBV2 and TRBJ2-1, reads EPEVTQTPSHQVTQMGQEVILRCVPISNHLYFYWYRQILGQKVEFLVSFYNNEISEKSEIFDDQFSVERPDGSNFTLKIRSTKLEDSAMYFCASSRDRGSYNEQFFGPGTRLTVL.

The rearrangement links TRBV5-5 to TRBJ2-1; D ambiguous. Trimming left V 0 bases short and J 2 bases short, with 18 bases between. Germline loops: CDR1 SGHKS, CDR2 YYEKEE (reference sequence). CDR3 length: 18 residues. The CDR3 region is CASSLAGDTLTPYNEQFF. The CDR3 DNA follows: TGTGCCAGCAGCTTGGCCGGTGATACGTTGACCCCCTACAATGAGCAGTTCTTC.

The chain employs TRBV5-6 and TRBJ2-7, with D unclear. Germline assignment: CDR1 SGHDT and CDR2 YYEEEE. The CDR3 consists of 14 residues. V dropped 2 bases and J dropped 4 bases, with 13 bases sitting between them. The CDR3 region has the DNA TGTGCCAGCAGCTTTCTCATAGAAACATACGAGCAGTACTTC. Its protein product is CASSFLIETYEQYF.

The chain links TRBV7-2 to TRBJ2-1, with a possible D match to TRBD2 (6 bases). The CDR3 sequence is 15 residues long. V lost 2 bases and J lost 8, with 16 bases in between. CDR1 and CDR2 from the germline V gene are SGHTA and FQGNSA. The CDR3 protein is CASSLSGRRIDEQFF. CDR3 nucleotides: TGTGCCAGCAGCTTATCCGGGAGAAGGATCGATGAGCAGTTCTTC.

The CDR3 nucleotides are TGTGCCAGCAGCTTCGGACCGTCCGTTGAAGCTTTCTTT. Residues: CASSFGPSVEAFF. The V gene is TRBV7-2, the J gene TRBJ1-1; D gene unclear. This CDR3 is built from 13 residues. The germline V gene has CDR1 SGHTA and CDR2 FQGNSA. V was cut by 3 bases and J by 7 bases, with 12 bases left in between. The whole variable domain, filled in from reference TRBV7-2 and TRBJ1-1, reads GAGVSQSPSNKVTEKGKDVELRCDPISGHTALYWYRQSLGQGLEFLIYFQGNSAPDKSGLPSDRFSAERTGGSVSTLTIQRTQQEDSAVYLCASSFGPSVEAFFGQGTRLTVV.

The genes are TRBV4-3 and TRBJ2-1; 13 nucleotides align to TRBD2. CDR3 size: 15 residues. The V gene end was trimmed by 2 bases and the J gene end by 13 bases; junction bases not matched to a gene: 8. CDR1 and CDR2 from the germline V gene are LGHNA and YSLEER. The CDR3, as DNA: TGCGCCAGCAGCCAACCCGGGACTAGCGGGGCAGACCAGTTCTTC. The encoded protein is CASSQPGTSGADQFF.

V and J are TRBV2 and TRBJ1-5, with D tentatively TRBD1 (6 bases). The CDR3 consists of 16 residues. The V gene lost 6 bases and the J gene lost 6 bases, with 21 bases spanning the gap. Per the germline V gene, CDR1 is SNHLY and CDR2 is FYNNEI. In DNA, the CDR3 is TGTGCCAGCAGCCCCAGGTCGGGAAGGGGGGGTCAGCCCCAGCATTTT. This sequence encodes CASSPRSGRGGQPQHF.

About this clone: An end of the junction does not agree with germline; a read error may underlie this. The V call is TRBV7-7, the J call TRBJ2-5; D is perhaps TRBD1 or TRBD2 (7 bases each). This CDR3 has 18 amino acids. Germline values: CDR1 SSHAT, CDR2 FNYEAQ (reference sequence). CDR3 nucleotide sequence: TGTGCTAGCAGCTTTTTGGTTTCGGGGGGACAGCAACAAGAGACCCAGTACTTC. Encoded protein: CASSFLVSGGQQQETQYF.

The chain joins TRBV7-9 to TRBJ1-3; D gene unclear. The germline CDR1 and CDR2 sequences are SEHNR and FQNEAQ (reference sequence). The V gene lost 5 bases and the J gene lost 5 bases, with 10 bases spanning the gap. The CDR3 is 13 amino acids. The CDR3 DNA follows: TGTGCCAGCAGCCCTTACGGTAGAAACACCATATATTTT. It yields the protein CASSPYGRNTIYF.

This clone was detected only a few times. The chain combines TRBV5-1 with TRBJ1-1, with 7 bases fitting TRBD1. V gave up 0 bases and J gave up 3 bases; unmatched junction bases: 2. The CDR3 covers 14 residues. Germline V gene data show CDR1 as SGHRS and CDR2 as YFSETQ. CDR3 protein: CASSLAGGDTEAFF. CDR3 in DNA: TGCGCCAGCAGCTTGGCAGGGGGTGACACTGAAGCTTTCTTT.

The V gene is TRBV11-2, the J gene TRBJ2-7; possibly TRBD2 for D (6 bases). Trimming pared 5 bases from V and 4 bases from J, leaving 18 bases between. Germline V gives CDR1 SGHAT, CDR2 FQNNGV. This CDR3 comprises 15 residues. CDR3 amino acids: CASSTYSGEQYEQYF. CDR3 DNA: TGTGCCAGCAGCACTTATTCGGGGGAGCAATACGAGCAGTACTTC.

The rearrangement joins TRBV12-5 to TRBJ2-1; D is undetermined. The germline V gene encodes CDR1 LGHNT and CDR2 FRNRAP. V was trimmed by 0 bases and J by 10 bases, leaving 13 bases between them. The CDR3 extends over 14 amino acids. The CDR3 bases are TGTGCTAGTGGTTTGGTACGACCGCTGGACGAGCAGTTCTTC. It specifies CASGLVRPLDEQFF.